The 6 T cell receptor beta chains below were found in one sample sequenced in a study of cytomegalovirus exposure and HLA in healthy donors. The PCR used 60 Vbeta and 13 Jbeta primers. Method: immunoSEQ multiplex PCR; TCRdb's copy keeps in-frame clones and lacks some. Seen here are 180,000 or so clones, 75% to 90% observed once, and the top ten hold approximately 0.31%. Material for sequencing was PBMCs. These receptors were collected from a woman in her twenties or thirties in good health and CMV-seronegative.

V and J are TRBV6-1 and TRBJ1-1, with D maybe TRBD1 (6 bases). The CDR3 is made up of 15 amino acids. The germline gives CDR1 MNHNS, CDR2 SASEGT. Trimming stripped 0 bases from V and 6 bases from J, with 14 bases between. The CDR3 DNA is TGTGCCAGCAGTGAAGCGGAACAGGGCATACCTGAAGCTTTCTTT. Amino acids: CASSEAEQGIPEAFF.

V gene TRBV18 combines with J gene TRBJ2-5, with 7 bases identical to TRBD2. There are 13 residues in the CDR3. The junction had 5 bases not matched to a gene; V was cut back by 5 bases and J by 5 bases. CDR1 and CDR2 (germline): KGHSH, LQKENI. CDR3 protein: CASSSVGGETQYF. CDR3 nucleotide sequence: TGTGCCAGCTCATCAGTCGGGGGGGAGACCCAGTACTTC.

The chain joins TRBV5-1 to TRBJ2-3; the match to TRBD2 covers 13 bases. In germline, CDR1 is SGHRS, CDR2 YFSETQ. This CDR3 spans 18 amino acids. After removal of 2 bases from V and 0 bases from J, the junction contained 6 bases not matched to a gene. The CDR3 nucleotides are TGCGCCAGCAGCTTAAGACTAGCGGGGGGCTCCAGCACAGATACGCAGTATTTT. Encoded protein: CASSLRLAGGSSTDTQYF. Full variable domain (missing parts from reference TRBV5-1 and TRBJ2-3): KAGVTQTPRYLIKTRGQQVTLSCSPISGHRSVSWYQQTPGQGLQFLFEYFSETQRNKGNFPGRFSGRQFSNSRSEMNVSTLELGDSALYLCASSLRLAGGSSTDTQYFGPGTRLTVL.

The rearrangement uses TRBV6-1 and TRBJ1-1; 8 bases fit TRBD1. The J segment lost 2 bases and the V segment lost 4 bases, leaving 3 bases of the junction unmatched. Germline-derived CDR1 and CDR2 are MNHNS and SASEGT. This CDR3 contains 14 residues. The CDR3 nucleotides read TGTGCCAGCAGTGCGGGACAGGCCAACACTGAAGCTTTCTTT. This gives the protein CASSAGQANTEAFF.

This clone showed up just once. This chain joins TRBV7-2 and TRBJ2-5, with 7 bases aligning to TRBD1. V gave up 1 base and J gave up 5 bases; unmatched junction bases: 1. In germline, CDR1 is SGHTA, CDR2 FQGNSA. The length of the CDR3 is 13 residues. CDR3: CASSLVGGETQYF. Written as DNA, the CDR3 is TGTGCCAGCAGCTTAGTAGGGGGCGAGACCCAGTACTTC.

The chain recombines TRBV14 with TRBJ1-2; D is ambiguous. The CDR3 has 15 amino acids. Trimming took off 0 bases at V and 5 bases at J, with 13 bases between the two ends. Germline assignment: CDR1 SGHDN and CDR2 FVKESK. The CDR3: CASSQDRSHRYGYTF. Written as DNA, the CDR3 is TGTGCCAGCAGCCAAGATCGGAGCCACCGGTATGGCTACACCTTC. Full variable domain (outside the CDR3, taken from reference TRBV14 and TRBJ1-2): EAGVTQFPSHSVIEKGQTVTLRCDPISGHDNLYWYRRVMGKEIKFLLHFVKESKQDESGMPNNRFLAERTGGTYSTLKVQPAELEDSGVYFCASSQDRSHRYGYTFGSGTRLTVV.